Listed below are T cell receptor beta chains from one sample, sequenced in a study of T cells after yellow fever vaccination. TCRdb fed the 5' RACE reads into MiXCR, producing one record per CDR3 protein. The table includes approximately 330,000 distinct CDR3 sequences, under 15% detected once. The sequences come from CD4+ T cells sorted from PBMCs, collected 15 days after the yellow fever booster vaccination. The source of these receptors is a man between 18 and 35 years old who received the YFV17D yellow fever vaccine. The CDR3 runs from the conserved cysteine through the conserved F or W. Each record gives: J gene, D gene, V gene, clone size, CDR3 protein, CDR3 DNA. D genes are given only for firm matches. Size is stated for part of the rows, as once, few or many counts, or as a class when the clone is expanded.

j_call: TRBJ2-5; d_call: NA; v_call: TRBV5-6; clone_size: NA; cdr3_aa: CASSLNVETQYF; cdr3_nt: TGTGCCAGCAGCTTGAACGTAGAGACCCAGTACTTC
j_call: TRBJ2-7; d_call: TRBD2; v_call: TRBV12-3/TRBV12-4; clone_size: many; cdr3_aa: CASNRAGRLSYEQYF; cdr3_nt: TGTGCCAGCAATAGAGCGGGGCGGCTATCCTACGAGCAGTACTTC
j_call: TRBJ1-2; d_call: TRBD1; v_call: TRBV6-2/TRBV6-3; clone_size: few; cdr3_aa: CASSLSRQGSGYTF; cdr3_nt: TGTGCCAGCAGTCTATCCAGACAGGGAAGCGGCTACACCTTC
j_call: TRBJ1-6; d_call: NA; v_call: TRBV5-1; clone_size: NA; cdr3_aa: CASKVGSDSPLHF; cdr3_nt: TGCGCCAGCAAGGTAGGGAGTGATTCACCCCTCCACTTT
j_call: TRBJ2-2; d_call: TRBD1; v_call: TRBV5-1; clone_size: NA; cdr3_aa: CASSLTGGPERAGELFF; cdr3_nt: TGCGCCAGCAGCCTGACAGGGGGCCCGGAGAGAGCCGGGGAGCTGTTTTTT
j_call: TRBJ1-4; d_call: NA; v_call: TRBV18; clone_size: few; cdr3_aa: CASSPNRPLATNEKLFF; cdr3_nt: TGTGCCAGCTCACCAAACAGGCCTCTTGCAACTAATGAAAAACTGTTTTTT
j_call: TRBJ1-2; d_call: TRBD1; v_call: TRBV4-2; clone_size: few; cdr3_aa: CASSQRLQGKGYTF; cdr3_nt: TGTGCCAGCAGCCAACGGCTACAGGGGAAGGGCTACACCTTC
j_call: TRBJ1-6; d_call: NA; v_call: TRBV30; clone_size: NA; cdr3_aa: CAWSRDGSPLHF; cdr3_nt: TGTGCCTGGAGCAGGGATGGATCACCCCTCCACTTT
j_call: TRBJ2-5; d_call: NA; v_call: TRBV19; clone_size: few; cdr3_aa: CASSRPSSGETQYF; cdr3_nt: TGTGCCAGTTCGAGACCCTCCTCAGGAGAGACCCAGTACTTC
j_call: TRBJ1-2; d_call: NA; v_call: TRBV6-5; clone_size: many; cdr3_aa: CASSWGAEANYGYTF; cdr3_nt: TGTGCCAGCAGTTGGGGCGCGGAAGCTAACTATGGCTACACCTTC
j_call: TRBJ1-1; d_call: NA; v_call: TRBV27; clone_size: many; cdr3_aa: CASSPSRGGSTEAFF; cdr3_nt: TGTGCCAGCAGTCCCAGTCGGGGCGGGAGCACTGAAGCTTTCTTT
j_call: TRBJ2-5; d_call: NA; v_call: TRBV25-1; clone_size: few; cdr3_aa: CASSDYGQETQYF; cdr3_nt: TGTGCCAGCAGCGACTATGGTCAAGAGACCCAGTACTTC
j_call: TRBJ2-3; d_call: NA; v_call: TRBV7-7; clone_size: few; cdr3_aa: CAIGTDTQYF; cdr3_nt: TGTGCTATCGGCACAGATACGCAGTATTTT
j_call: TRBJ1-6; d_call: NA; v_call: TRBV4-3; clone_size: NA; cdr3_aa: CASSQEWNSPLHF; cdr3_nt: TGCGCCAGCAGCCAAGAGTGGAATTCACCCCTCCACTTT
j_call: TRBJ1-1; d_call: NA; v_call: TRBV20-1; clone_size: NA; cdr3_aa: CSARKQGRETEAFF; cdr3_nt: TGCAGTGCTAGGAAACAGGGAAGGGAGACTGAAGCTTTCTTT
j_call: TRBJ2-2; d_call: NA; v_call: TRBV5-1; clone_size: many; cdr3_aa: CASSLDPAGELFF; cdr3_nt: TGCGCCAGCAGCTTGGACCCGGCCGGGGAGCTGTTTTTT
j_call: TRBJ1-4; d_call: TRBD1; v_call: TRBV7-2; clone_size: few; cdr3_aa: CASSLDTLRTGFEKLFF; cdr3_nt: TGTGCCAGCAGCTTAGATACGCTCCGGACAGGGTTTGAAAAACTGTTTTTT
j_call: TRBJ1-3; d_call: NA; v_call: TRBV11-2; clone_size: NA; cdr3_aa: CASSFSGTGNTIYF; cdr3_nt: TGTGCCAGCAGCTTTTCAGGGACAGGAAACACCATATATTTT
j_call: TRBJ2-3; d_call: TRBD2; v_call: TRBV2; clone_size: NA; cdr3_aa: CASRQERGHQVTQYF; cdr3_nt: TGTGCCAGCAGACAAGAGCGGGGGCACCAGGTTACGCAGTATTTT
j_call: TRBJ2-2; d_call: NA; v_call: TRBV4-2; clone_size: few; cdr3_aa: CASSQDGRGRPGELFF; cdr3_nt: TGTGCCAGCAGCCAAGATGGGCGGGGACGCCCCGGGGAGCTGTTTTTT
j_call: TRBJ2-1; d_call: NA; v_call: TRBV4-1; clone_size: once; cdr3_aa: CASGAAGLTSSYNEQFF; cdr3_nt: TGCGCCAGCGGCGCGGCAGGCCTTACGAGCTCCTACAATGAGCAGTTCTTC
j_call: TRBJ1-1; d_call: NA; v_call: TRBV3-1; clone_size: few; cdr3_aa: CASSQVTSEAFF; cdr3_nt: TGTGCCAGCAGCCAAGTCACCTCTGAAGCTTTCTTT
j_call: TRBJ1-6; d_call: NA; v_call: TRBV5-1; clone_size: few; cdr3_aa: CASSLLDRGSPLHF; cdr3_nt: TGCGCCAGCAGCCTCCTGGACAGAGGTTCACCCCTCCACTTT
j_call: TRBJ1-5; d_call: NA; v_call: TRBV15; clone_size: NA; cdr3_aa: CATSLHLGEPQHF; cdr3_nt: TGTGCCACCAGCCTACATTTAGGGGAGCCCCAGCATTTT
j_call: TRBJ1-2; d_call: NA; v_call: TRBV15; clone_size: few; cdr3_aa: CATSRDTHGYTF; cdr3_nt: TGTGCCACCAGCAGAGATACCCATGGCTACACCTTC
j_call: TRBJ2-5; d_call: NA; v_call: TRBV10-3; clone_size: few; cdr3_aa: CAINKGHEETQYF; cdr3_nt: TGTGCCATCAATAAGGGACATGAAGAGACCCAGTACTTC
j_call: TRBJ2-5; d_call: NA; v_call: TRBV11-3; clone_size: few; cdr3_aa: CASSLGSRQETQYF; cdr3_nt: TGTGCCAGCAGCTTAGGGTCACGCCAAGAGACCCAGTACTTC
j_call: TRBJ1-4; d_call: NA; v_call: TRBV6-5; clone_size: NA; cdr3_aa: CASRPGTDEKLFF; cdr3_nt: TGTGCCAGCAGACCAGGGACTGATGAAAAACTGTTTTTT
j_call: TRBJ2-3; d_call: TRBD2; v_call: TRBV5-1; clone_size: many; cdr3_aa: CASSLGPSGGAGTDTQYF; cdr3_nt: TGCGCCAGCAGCTTGGGTCCTAGCGGGGGGGCAGGGACAGATACGCAGTATTTT
j_call: TRBJ2-2; d_call: NA; v_call: TRBV4-1; clone_size: NA; cdr3_aa: CASSQVRAGMNTGELFF; cdr3_nt: TGCGCCAGCAGCCAAGTTAGGGCGGGGATGAACACCGGGGAGCTGTTTTTT
j_call: TRBJ1-2; d_call: NA; v_call: TRBV11-2; clone_size: NA; cdr3_aa: CASSTTGVGGYTF; cdr3_nt: TGTGCCAGCAGCACGACGGGAGTGGGAGGCTACACCTTC
j_call: TRBJ2-7; d_call: NA; v_call: TRBV12-3/TRBV12-4; clone_size: NA; cdr3_aa: CASSPGTFYEQYF; cdr3_nt: TGTGCCAGCAGTCCGGGGACTTTCTACGAGCAGTACTTC
j_call: TRBJ1-1; d_call: NA; v_call: TRBV7-2; clone_size: NA; cdr3_aa: CASTLVGPRLNTEAFF; cdr3_nt: TGTGCCAGCACCTTAGTCGGCCCCCGACTGAACACTGAAGCTTTCTTT
j_call: TRBJ1-1; d_call: NA; v_call: TRBV28; clone_size: many; cdr3_aa: CASSRFPGDWTEAFF; cdr3_nt: TGTGCCAGCAGTCGGTTTCCAGGGGATTGGACTGAAGCTTTCTTT
j_call: TRBJ2-3; d_call: NA; v_call: TRBV7-2; clone_size: few; cdr3_aa: CASSSFELADTQYF; cdr3_nt: TGTGCCAGCAGCTCCTTCGAGTTGGCAGATACGCAGTATTTT
j_call: TRBJ2-2; d_call: TRBD2; v_call: TRBV20-1; clone_size: few; cdr3_aa: CSAHPLAGAHTGELFF; cdr3_nt: TGCAGTGCCCACCCACTAGCGGGGGCGCACACCGGGGAGCTGTTTTTT
j_call: TRBJ2-2; d_call: NA; v_call: TRBV28; clone_size: NA; cdr3_aa: CASKLGGNTGELFF; cdr3_nt: TGTGCCAGCAAATTAGGGGGTAACACCGGGGAGCTGTTTTTT
j_call: TRBJ1-6; d_call: NA; v_call: TRBV7-2; clone_size: few; cdr3_aa: CASRQQGSSYNSPLHF; cdr3_nt: TGTGCCAGCAGACAACAAGGGAGCTCCTATAATTCACCCCTCCACTTT
j_call: TRBJ1-2; d_call: NA; v_call: TRBV7-2; clone_size: NA; cdr3_aa: CASSFAVRGNNYGYTF; cdr3_nt: TGTGCCAGCAGCTTCGCAGTTCGAGGAAACAACTATGGCTACACCTTC
j_call: TRBJ2-5; d_call: NA; v_call: TRBV7-9; clone_size: few; cdr3_aa: CASSLFGAETQYF; cdr3_nt: TGTGCCAGCAGCTTATTCGGCGCGGAGACCCAGTACTTC
j_call: TRBJ2-1; d_call: NA; v_call: TRBV7-9; clone_size: few; cdr3_aa: CASSPIEQFF; cdr3_nt: TGTGCCAGCAGCCCCATCGAGCAGTTCTTC
j_call: TRBJ2-7; d_call: TRBD1; v_call: TRBV6-5; clone_size: few; cdr3_aa: CASRPGGRSYEQYF; cdr3_nt: TGTGCCAGCAGACCAGGGGGCAGAAGTTACGAGCAGTACTTC
j_call: TRBJ1-1; d_call: NA; v_call: TRBV5-1; clone_size: few; cdr3_aa: CASSLLDMNTEAFF; cdr3_nt: TGCGCCAGCAGCTTATTGGACATGAACACTGAAGCTTTCTTT
j_call: TRBJ2-1; d_call: TRBD1; v_call: TRBV29-1; clone_size: many; cdr3_aa: CSGGQGGWGNEQFF; cdr3_nt: TGCAGCGGGGGACAGGGAGGTTGGGGCAATGAGCAGTTCTTC
j_call: TRBJ2-5; d_call: NA; v_call: TRBV7-6; clone_size: NA; cdr3_aa: CASSPRGQGDETQYF; cdr3_nt: TGTGCCAGCAGCCCCCGAGGCCAGGGTGACGAGACCCAGTACTTC